This T cell receptor (beta chain) was identified during a study of cytomegalovirus exposure and HLA in healthy donors. Broader study findings: Cytomegalovirus-associated TCR beta chains were listed, numbering roughly 150.

This table comes from immunoSEQ multiplex PCR, and its TCRdb copy is limited to in-frame clones, with some not included. The repertoire includes 220,000 or so clones, around 90% of them detected once, and around 1% sits in the top ten. The germline gives CDR1 SGHAT, CDR2 FQNNGV. The CDR3 length is 15 residues. Losses at the gene ends were 5 bases for V and 2 bases for J; bases not matched to a gene: 2. The donors were members of the validation cohort comprising over a hundred subjects, separate from the approximately 710-subject first cohort. Details on this clone: Its antigen is not identified.

The sample taken for sequencing was PBMCs. The clonotype comes from a woman between 18 and 29 years old in good health and CMV-seronegative. The rearrangement links TRBV11-2 to TRBJ2-6; TRBD1 matches at 8 bases. In DNA, the CDR3 is TGTGCCAGCAGCCCACAGGGGGCTGGGGCCAACGTCCTGACTTTC. Its protein is CASSPQGAGANVLTF.